This T cell receptor (beta chain) appears in the sequencing data of a study of blood T cell repertoires in COVID-19 (dated by TCRdb to the early 2020s). With respect to the entire study: Samples from collaborators originated in the United States, Italy and Spain and spanned both the acute and convalescent phases of COVID-19. The sample metadata nearly always contained a de-identified subject ID, COVID-19 status, age in years and sex. The repertoires were released in a freely available public database intended as a resource for research on the immune response to SARS-CoV-2. Where available, HLA class I and class II types were taken from metadata supplied by the sample provider and were not determined by assay-based typing. The material from the prospective study consisted of cDNA or gDNA derived from T cells, B-cell-depleted T cells, or PBMCs. The dataset comprised deeply sampled blood TCRbeta repertoires from subjects exposed to, actively infected with, or recovered from COVID-19. Samples came from the ongoing ImmuneRACE study (first 160 participants) plus 1,254 subjects from 6 global collaborators. The full study reports these points: How much clinical and demographic metadata was included differed by source and by participant, and the metadata was provided uncurated.

TCRbeta CDR3 regions were amplified from genomic DNA by means of the immunoSEQ Assay, a bias-controlled multiplex PCR. In the paper's pipeline: The number of nucleated cells in each sample was estimated by amplification of reference gene primers within the assay. Sequence reads were collapsed and filtered to measure the absolute abundance of every unique TCRbeta CDR3 rearrangement. For each sample, productive Simpson clonality was calculated as the square root of Simpson's diversity index across productive rearrangements. Imported from immuneACCESS, the table was reduced by TCRdb to in-frame sequences with V and J called. These copies leave out some clones; in studies compared against another copy, an unresolved V gene accounts for under half, and the cause of the remainder is not known. That table gives V, J and clone size, and the DNA gave D and trimming. The sample contains 190,000 or so clones, about 85% of them found a single time. The top ten clones comprise under 20% of the sample.

Participants in the prospective study were enrolled through a virtual design, were aged 18 to 89 years, and lived in about 25 United States geographic areas. In the prospective study, participants were assigned to cohorts based on the clinical history participants reported in a screening survey and a study questionnaire. ImmuneRACE Cohort 3 recovered participants were defined by two consecutive negative NP/OP PCR tests, healthcare professional clearance, or symptom resolution. In the prospective study, mobile phlebotomists collected whole blood, serum and a nasopharyngeal or oropharyngeal swab from each participant. Over a roughly 2-month period, participants in the prospective study had the option of providing additional blood draws and questionnaires. Before DNA extraction, prospective study blood samples were shipped either frozen or at room temperature. As regards this clone: Its antigen remains unidentified. It has no much larger one-base neighbor in the sample; base qualities were not kept.

The CDR1 and CDR2 encoded by the germline V gene (reference sequence) are MNHEY and SMNVEV. Deletion took 2 bases off V and 1 base off J, with a span of 9 bases between the germline ends. From the cysteine through the phenylalanine, the CDR3 covers 14 amino acids. Solely the CDR3 DNA is kept, with 42 bases framed from the first base. The V and J genes are TRBV27 and TRBJ2-7; TRBD1 is perhaps the D gene, given 5 matching bases. This receptor was obtained from a man aged 35 to 55 who had recovered from COVID-19. The sequenced sample consisted of PBMCs or T cells enriched from blood (not recorded which). The DNA is as follows: TGTGCCAGCAGTTTAAGGGGTCGGTCCTACGAGCAGTACTTC. Its product reads: CASSLRGRSYEQYF.